The 10 T cell receptor beta chains below come from one sample, sequenced in a study of blood T cell repertoires in COVID-19. Method: immunoSEQ multiplex PCR; TCRdb's copy keeps in-frame clones and lacks some. The sample holds more than 10,000 clones, about 73% seen once. The material sequenced was peripheral blood. These receptors all come from a human donor in a cohort sampled during active COVID-19.

The rearrangement uses TRBV4-2 and TRBJ2-5; TRBD2 aligns across 11 bases. V lost 0 bases and J lost 3; bases outside the gene matches: 3. Germline V CDR1 and CDR2: LGHNA, YNFKEQ. The CDR3 covers 16 residues. The CDR3: CASSQDTSGGKETQYF. CDR3 nucleotides: TGTGCCAGCAGCCAAGACACTAGCGGGGGAAAAGAGACCCAGTACTTC.

This clone came up once. The CDR3 region is CASSKQGKETQYF. The CDR3 DNA follows: TGTGCCAGCAGTAAACAGGGTAAAGAGACCCAGTACTTC. The genes are TRBV6-2 or TRBV6-3 and TRBJ2-5; D perhaps matches TRBD1 (6 bases). The CDR3 loop spans 13 amino acids. Germline V gene sequence: CDR1 MNHEY, CDR2 SVGEGT. The V and J ends lost 5 bases and 3 bases respectively, with 10 bases between them.

The chain employs TRBV5-1 and TRBJ2-7; 9 bases match TRBD1. The CDR3 is 14 residues long. Looked up from germline, CDR1 is SGHRS and CDR2 is YFSETQ. Trimming removed 3 bases from V and 7 bases from J; junction bases left unmatched: 8. The CDR3 spells CASSSGQGLKEQYF. In nucleotides, the CDR3 is TGCGCCAGCAGCTCGGGACAGGGCTTAAAAGAGCAGTACTTC.

The rearrangement joins TRBV7-2 to TRBJ1-6, with D perhaps matching TRBD1 (6 bases). The CDR3 has 16 amino acids. Germline CDR1 SGHTA, CDR2 FQGNSA. V was cut by 2 bases and J by 7 bases, with 15 bases left in between. CDR3 DNA sequence: TGTGCCAGCAGCTTAAATAGTCGGACAGAAAATTCACCCCTCCACTTT. Translation gives CASSLNSRTENSPLHF.

CDR3: CAWSVPGLYGYTF. The CDR3 DNA reads TGTGCCTGGAGTGTACCAGGACTGTATGGCTACACCTTC. This chain connects TRBV30 to TRBJ1-2; no clear D. Trimming stripped 0 bases from V and 5 bases from J, with 10 bases between. Germline V lookup: CDR1 GTSNPN, CDR2 SVGIG (reference sequence). The CDR3 is 13 amino acids. The variable domain in full, with the rest retrieved from reference TRBV30 and TRBJ1-2, is SQTIHQWPATLVQPVGSPLSLECTVEGTSNPNLYWYRQAAGRGLQLLFYSVGIGQISSEVPQNLSASRPQDRQFILSSKKLLLSDSGFYLCAWSVPGLYGYTFGSGTRLTVV.

This chain joins TRBV7-6 and TRBJ2-1; TRBD1 matches at 7 bases. After removal of 5 bases from V and 5 bases from J, the junction contained 9 bases not matched to a gene. The CDR3 consists of 15 residues. Germline values: CDR1 SGHVS, CDR2 FNYEAQ. The CDR3: CASSIRQGPDNEQFF. The CDR3 DNA reads as TGTGCCAGCAGCATCCGACAGGGCCCGGACAATGAGCAGTTCTTC.

The gene calls are TRBV27 and TRBJ2-1; possibly TRBD2 for D (5 bases). V lost 5 bases and J lost 9, with 26 bases in between. Germline V gene sequence: CDR1 MNHEY, CDR2 SMNVEV (reference sequence). The length of the CDR3 is 17 residues. The CDR3 is CASSPRTEVALTSEQFF. As DNA, the CDR3 is TGTGCCAGCAGTCCTAGGACTGAGGTGGCCCTGACCAGTGAGCAGTTCTTC.

This clone is a singleton in its sample. This chain uses TRBV7-2 with TRBJ2-7; 8 positions agree with TRBD2. CDR3 length: 14 residues. Germline lookup yields CDR1 SGHTA and CDR2 FQGNSA. After removal of 2 bases from V and 7 bases from J, the junction contained 7 bases not matched to a gene. This CDR3 is CASSLRLGGEEQYF. The CDR3 coding sequence is TGTGCCAGCAGCTTAAGACTCGGGGGGGAAGAGCAGTACTTC.

The gene calls are TRBV12-5 and TRBJ1-1, with 10 bases lining up with TRBD1. The CDR3 spans 14 residues. J was trimmed by 5 bases and V by 11 bases; bases with no gene match: 11. Germline assignment: CDR1 LGHNT and CDR2 FRNRAP. The DNA for the CDR3 is TGTGCTGGAACCCGGACAGGGGGAAAGACTGAAGCTTTCTTT. It encodes CAGTRTGGKTEAFF.

The chain joins TRBV2 to TRBJ2-7, with TRBD1 identical over 8 bases. CDR3 length equals 14 residues. V shed 4 bases and J 5 bases; nucleotides not matched to a gene: 7. Germline CDR1 reads SNHLY; CDR2 reads FYNNEI. The CDR3 DNA sequence: TGTGCCAGCAGTGCCCAGGGGGCAGTCGACGAGCAGTACTTC. Translated, it gives CASSAQGAVDEQYF. Using reference TRBV2 and TRBJ2-7 for the parts outside the CDR3, the full variable domain is EPEVTQTPSHQVTQMGQEVILRCVPISNHLYFYWYRQILGQKVEFLVSFYNNEISEKSEIFDDQFSVERPDGSNFTLKIRSTKLEDSAMYFCASSAQGAVDEQYFGPGTRLTVT.